Below are 20 T cell receptor beta chains sequenced from a single sample in a study of cytomegalovirus exposure and HLA in healthy donors. With 60 Vbeta and 13 Jbeta primers, the PCR was carried out. Data came from immunoSEQ multiplex PCR; TCRdb stores just in-frame clones and leaves some out. Reported are 150,000 or so clones; the ten largest clones contain around 1.5%. Material: PBMCs. The source is a woman aged 50 to 60 in good health and CMV-seronegative.

The chain joins TRBV6-1 to TRBJ2-1; weak D call: TRBD2 (5 bases). CDR1 MNHNS and CDR2 SASEGT come from the germline V gene. V was clipped by 0 bases and J by 9 bases, with 12 bases between them. The CDR3 consists of 14 residues. CDR3 in DNA: TGTGCCAGCAGTGAAGCGCCAAGGGAGATTGAGCAGTTCTTC. Protein: CASSEAPREIEQFF.

This chain connects TRBV7-9 to TRBJ1-4; D is ambiguous. The CDR3 contains 14 residues. CDR1 and CDR2 from the germline V gene are SEHNR and FQNEAQ (reference sequence). V was cut by 1 base and J by 4 bases, with 7 bases left in between. The CDR3 region has the DNA TGTGCCAGCAGCTTAGGGAGGAATAATGAAAAACTGTTTTTT. It yields the protein CASSLGRNNEKLFF. Supplemented by reference TRBV7-9 and TRBJ1-4, the full variable domain reads DTGVSQNPRHKITKRGQNVTFRCDPISEHNRLYWYRQTLGQGPEFLTYFQNEAQLEKSRLLSDRFSAERPKGSFSTLEIQRTEQGDSAMYLCASSLGRNNEKLFFGSGTQLSVL.

This rearrangement joins TRBV4-2 to TRBJ2-7, with D tentatively TRBD1 (6 bases). In germline, CDR1 is LGHNA, CDR2 YNFKEQ. CDR3 length: 13 amino acids. Trimming shortened V by 0 bases and J by 7 bases, and 10 bases separated the two germline ends. CDR3 in DNA: TGTGCCAGCAGCCAAGATTGGGGGCGGGAGCAGTACTTC. Amino acid sequence: CASSQDWGREQYF.

CDR3 region: CATGSPSRGSTDTQYF. As DNA, the CDR3 is TGTGCCACTGGGTCCCCTTCGCGGGGCAGCACAGATACGCAGTATTTT. The V and J genes are TRBV28 and TRBJ2-3, with D possibly matching TRBD2 (6 bases). From germline, CDR1 is MDHEN and CDR2 SYDVKM. Trimming took 10 bases from V and 0 from J, leaving 20 bases between them. This CDR3 is 16 amino acids long.

V is TRBV4-3 and J is TRBJ2-4; D uncertain. CDR3 length equals 17 residues. The V gene lost 4 bases and the J gene lost 7 bases, with 23 bases spanning the gap. CDR1 LGHNA and CDR2 YSLEER come from the germline V gene. DNA of the CDR3: TGCGCCAGCAGCCCCGGTCTTATAGCTAGAGACTCTAACATTCAGTACTTC. This translates into CASSPGLIARDSNIQYF.

The CDR3 DNA follows: TGTGCCAGCAGTTACGGGACTAGTGCAGATACGCAGTATTTT. Protein: CASSYGTSADTQYF. This chain uses TRBV6-6 with TRBJ2-3; 8 positions agree with TRBD2. V shed 2 bases and J 4 bases; nucleotides not matched to a gene: 2. Germline loops: CDR1 MNHNY, CDR2 SVGAGI (reference sequence). The CDR3 loop spans 14 amino acids.

The chain has TRBV6-1 and TRBJ1-4; D uncertain. CDR1 is MNHNS and CDR2 is SASEGT in the germline V gene. The CDR3 has 14 amino acids. The V gene lost 10 bases and the J gene lost 7 bases, with 19 bases spanning the gap. DNA for the CDR3: TGTGCCAACAGAGCTACAGTGGCCTCTGAAAAACTGTTTTTT. Translated: CANRATVASEKLFF.

The chain joins TRBV5-4 to TRBJ2-3, with a weak D call TRBD1 (5 bases). CDR1 and CDR2 from the germline V gene are SGHNT and YYREEE (reference sequence). The V gene lost 1 base and the J gene lost 4 bases, with 7 bases spanning the gap. The CDR3 length is 13 residues. In nucleotides, the CDR3 is TGTGCCAGCAGCTTGAAAGGGGCAGATACGCAGTATTTT. Translating gives CASSLKGADTQYF. The entire variable domain, with the rest obtained from reference TRBV5-4 and TRBJ2-3, is as follows: ETGVTQSPTHLIKTRGQQVTLRCSSQSGHNTVSWYQQALGQGPQFIFQYYREEENGRGNFPPRFSGLQFPNYSSELNVNALELDDSALYLCASSLKGADTQYFGPGTRLTVL.

The rearrangement uses TRBV7-2 and TRBJ2-1, with TRBD2 matching over 7 bases. With V trimmed by 3 bases and J by 2 bases, 7 bases remained unmatched. The CDR3 covers 16 residues. CDR1 is SGHTA, CDR2 FQGNSA, per germline. The CDR3, as DNA: TGTGCCAGCAGCTTGGGGCTCAGCGGGACCTACAATGAGCAGTTCTTC. Encoded protein: CASSLGLSGTYNEQFF. The full variable domain, completed using reference TRBV7-2 and TRBJ2-1, is GAGVSQSPSNKVTEKGKDVELRCDPISGHTALYWYRQSLGQGLEFLIYFQGNSAPDKSGLPSDRFSAERTGGSVSTLTIQRTQQEDSAVYLCASSLGLSGTYNEQFFGPGTRLTVL.

V is TRBV19 and J is TRBJ2-1; TRBD1 might be the D (5 bases). This CDR3 is 12 amino acids long. Trimming removed 9 bases from V and 7 bases from J, with 13 bases in between. CDR1 is LNHDA and CDR2 is SQIVND in the germline V gene (reference sequence). The chain's CDR3 is CASRSGANEQFF. The CDR3 nucleotides are TGTGCCAGCCGTAGTGGGGCAAATGAGCAGTTCTTC.

This rearrangement joins TRBV6-5 to TRBJ1-1, with 7 bases matching TRBD1. CDR1 MNHEY and CDR2 SVGAGI come from the germline V gene. The CDR3 has 15 amino acids. V trimming: 0 bases; J trimming: 2 bases; junction bases outside the gene matches: 3. The CDR3 nucleotides read TGTGCCAGCAGTTACTCCGGGACAGTCAACACTGAAGCTTTCTTT. It is translated as CASSYSGTVNTEAFF.

This chain connects TRBV5-1 to TRBJ1-2, with D tentatively TRBD1 (5 bases). The CDR3 loop spans 13 amino acids. In germline, CDR1 is SGHRS, CDR2 YFSETQ. V was trimmed by 2 bases and J by 8 bases, leaving 13 bases between them. The CDR3 spells CASSFREFEGYTF. CDR3 DNA: TGCGCCAGCAGCTTCAGGGAATTTGAAGGCTACACCTTC.

The CDR3 DNA follows: TGTGCCAGCAGCTTGCTCCGGGGTTCCTACAATGAGCAGTTCTTC. Encoded protein: CASSLLRGSYNEQFF. J is TRBJ2-1 and V is TRBV5-4; D perhaps matches TRBD2 (5 bases). There are 15 residues in the CDR3. The V gene lost 1 base and the J gene lost 1 base, with 9 bases spanning the gap. Germline V gene lookup returns CDR1 SGHNT and CDR2 YYREEE (reference sequence).

CDR3 sequence reads: CAWSRDRRADTQYF. The DNA of the CDR3 is TGTGCCTGGAGTCGGGACAGGCGGGCAGATACGCAGTATTTT. The gene calls are TRBV30 and TRBJ2-3, with 8 bases identical to TRBD1. V shed 2 bases, J shed 4 bases, and the junction held 5 bases outside the gene matches. Germline CDR1 is GTSNPN and CDR2 is SVGIG (reference sequence). The CDR3 is made up of 14 amino acids.

This sequence joins TRBV19 and TRBJ1-6; D gene uncertain. Trimming left V 0 bases short and J 4 bases short, with 4 bases between. The CDR3 extends over 14 amino acids. Germline CDR1 reads LNHDA; CDR2 reads SQIVND (reference sequence). CDR3 loop: CASSIERYNSPLHF. The CDR3 DNA reads TGTGCCAGTAGTATAGAACGGTATAATTCACCCCTCCACTTT.

The chain recombines TRBV15 with TRBJ2-5; a weak D match, TRBD2 (6 bases). The CDR3 length is 14 residues. Per germline, CDR1 LNHNV and CDR2 YYDKDF (reference sequence). The V end lost 0 bases, the J end lost 5 bases, and 10 bases lay between the germline ends. The CDR3 here is CATSRDPGGETQYF. The CDR3 DNA sequence: TGTGCCACCAGCAGAGATCCCGGAGGGGAGACCCAGTACTTC.

DNA for the CDR3: TGTGCCTGGAGTGTTTCAGGGGTAGGCAATCAGCCCCAGCATTTT. Its translation: CAWSVSGVGNQPQHF. This chain links TRBV30 with TRBJ1-5, with D perhaps matching TRBD1 (6 bases). The V gene lost 0 bases and the J gene lost 2 bases, with 11 bases spanning the gap. The CDR3 contains 15 residues. Germline V gene sequence: CDR1 GTSNPN, CDR2 SVGIG (reference sequence).

The CDR3 DNA follows: TGCGCCAGCAGCTTGATACGGCGGACGGGGACCGGGGAGCTGTTTTTT. Translation: CASSLIRRTGTGELFF. The chain links TRBV5-1 to TRBJ2-2, with D possibly matching TRBD2 (5 bases). CDR3 length: 16 residues. Germline CDR1 SGHRS, CDR2 YFSETQ. The ends were cut back, 1 base at V and 5 bases at J, with 15 bases in the middle.

J is TRBJ2-1 and V is TRBV7-3; 7 bases are shared with TRBD1. The CDR3 length is 15 residues. The V gene's germline CDR1 is SGHTA and CDR2 FQGTGA. V lost 5 bases, J lost 3 bases, and 7 bases stayed unmatched. The CDR3 DNA reads as TGTGCCAGCAGCCCGACGGGACAGTTCTACAATGAGCAGTTCTTC. Its translation: CASSPTGQFYNEQFF.

The genes are TRBV19 and TRBJ1-4, with 7 bases identical to TRBD1. The junction had 8 bases not matched to a gene; V was cut back by 5 bases and J by 5 bases. Germline CDR1 and CDR2: LNHDA and SQIVND (reference sequence). The CDR3 is made up of 15 amino acids. The CDR3 nucleotides are TGTGCCAGTAGTCGGATGACAGGGCGGAATGAAAAACTGTTTTTT. Translation gives CASSRMTGRNEKLFF. Together with reference TRBV19 and TRBJ1-4, the CDR3 gives the full variable domain: DGGITQSPKYLFRKEGQNVTLSCEQNLNHDAMYWYRQDPGQGLRLIYYSQIVNDFQKGDIAEGYSVSREKKESFPLTVTSAQKNPTAFYLCASSRMTGRNEKLFFGSGTQLSVL.